The rows below give T cell receptor beta chains drawn from one sample of a study of T-cell reconstitution after alpha-beta-depleted transplantation in children. TCRdb used MiXCR to reprocess the PCR reads, holding one entry per CDR3 protein. The data contain 400,000 to 450,000 distinct CDR3 sequences, around 46% of them singletons. Sequencing used PBMCs, obtained before TCRalphabeta/CD19-depleted stem cell transplant. These receptors came from a girl aged 2 to 10 with aplastic anemia, due to receive a stem cell transplant. Both conserved end residues are trimmed from each CDR3. The order of the fields is V gene, CDR3 protein.

>TRBV18
ASSPDGEWAYEQY
>TRBV7-9
ASSLGAEDEQY
>TRBV20-1
SALPTSGVYNEQF
>TRBV28
ASSPYRGSNYGYT
>TRBV6-2/TRBV6-3
ASSSYPSSVLQETQY
>TRBV12-3/TRBV12-4
ASSLAGGPGELF
>TRBV20-1
SARRTGGGTEAF
>TRBV14
ASSPWTGNTEAF
>TRBV19
ASSNWLAGPYNEQF
>TRBV12-3/TRBV12-4
ASRRTGKAQETQY
>TRBV29-1
SVPGVGANYGYT
>TRBV10-3
AIRRDPEIHEQY
>TRBV12-5
ASGLNLHRNTGELF
>TRBV7-8
ASSFTLATSGHNEQF
>TRBV9
ASSPVGDRVGQY
>TRBV11-2
ATIRDSTGELF